Below, 4 T cell receptor beta chains from the same sample are listed, as sequenced in a study of OX40 agonist ivuxolimab in advanced cancers. The method was immunoSEQ multiplex PCR; TCRdb's version includes in-frame clones alone and lacks a portion of them. The sample lists 55,000 to 60,000 clones; 80% to 90% were seen once. The sequencing here drew on CD4+ or CD8+ T cells sorted from blood, taken in a trial of the OX40 agonist ivuxolimab. These receptors originate from an adult with an advanced solid tumor such as melanoma, head and neck, liver or kidney cancer.

V is TRBV19 and J is TRBJ2-5, with D perhaps TRBD2 (6 bases). In germline, CDR1 is LNHDA, CDR2 SQIVND (reference sequence). Trimming took off 3 bases at V and 9 bases at J, with 8 bases between the two ends. The CDR3 runs 11 residues. CDR3 amino acids: CASSIGEAQYF. The CDR3 nucleotides read TGTGCCAGTAGTATCGGGGAGGCCCAGTACTTC.

This clone appeared a few times. This chain uses TRBV29-1 with TRBJ1-1; no clear D gene. This CDR3 contains 13 residues. Germline values: CDR1 SQVTM, CDR2 ANQGSEA. V was clipped by 3 bases and J by 0 bases, with 8 bases between them. In DNA form, the CDR3 reads TGCAGCGTTGAGAATAAGGTGAACACTGAAGCTTTCTTT. This codes for CSVENKVNTEAFF.

This chain connects TRBV4-2 to TRBJ2-2; D is possibly TRBD2 (5 bases). Germline CDR1 and CDR2: LGHNA and YNFKEQ. This CDR3 spans 14 amino acids. V dropped 5 bases and J dropped 0 bases, with 7 bases sitting between them. This chain's CDR3 is CASSFSANTGELFF. The CDR3 region has the DNA TGTGCCAGCAGCTTTAGCGCGAACACCGGGGAGCTGTTTTTT.

The V and J genes are TRBV6-5 and TRBJ1-5, with a tentative D call TRBD1 (5 bases). Between the trimmed V and J ends, which lost 6 bases and 5 bases, there was a span of 14 bases. The CDR3 covers 14 residues. CDR1 and CDR2 from the germline V gene are MNHEY and SVGAGI. The CDR3 bases are TGTGCCAGCAGCGAACCGGGGCACGATCAGCCCCAGCATTTT. This gives the protein CASSEPGHDQPQHF.